These T cell receptor beta chains were read from a single sample in a study of OX40 agonist ivuxolimab in advanced cancers. TCRdb's copy holds only in-frame clones and misses some; the assay was immunoSEQ multiplex PCR. This sample yields under 70,000 clones, of which 85% are seen a single time; 2% to 2.5% belongs to the top ten. The specimen was CD4+ or CD8+ T cells sorted from blood, collected in a trial of the OX40 agonist ivuxolimab. The receptors come from an adult with an advanced solid tumor such as melanoma, head and neck, liver or kidney cancer. The CDR3 runs from the conserved cysteine through the conserved F or W. Fields, in order: V gene, D gene, clone size, J gene, CDR3 protein, CDR3 DNA. A D gene is named only where the DNA matches it firmly. Some rows have no size entry. The others give once, few or many, or a class for an expanded clone.

>TRBV5-4|-|few|TRBJ1-4
CASSLVEGELFF
TGTGCCAGCAGCTTGGTAGAGGGAGAACTGTTTTTT
>TRBV6-6|-|-|TRBJ1-2
CASDDTTEPNYGYTF
TGTGCCAGTGACGATACAACCGAACCTAACTATGGCTACACCTTC
>TRBV28|-|-|TRBJ1-4
CASRGNEKLFF
TGTGCCAGCAGGGGAAATGAAAAACTGTTTTTT
>TRBV2|TRBD1|few|TRBJ1-5
CASSQTGPNNQPQHF
TGTGCCAGCAGTCAGACAGGGCCGAACAATCAGCCCCAGCATTTT
>TRBV28|-|-|TRBJ1-2
CASRQGTQRGYTF
TGTGCCAGCAGGCAAGGGACACAGAGGGGCTACACCTTC
>TRBV5-1|-|-|TRBJ1-2
CASSLGDSNYGYTF
TGCGCCAGCAGCTTAGGGGATTCTAACTATGGCTACACCTTC
>TRBV5-8|TRBD1|-|TRBJ2-7
CASSRVGQATYEQYF
TGTGCCAGCAGCCGAGTGGGACAGGCAACCTACGAGCAGTACTTC
>TRBV11-3|TRBD2|-|TRBJ2-7
CASSSGGGSSYEQYF
TGTGCCAGCAGCTCGGGCGGCGGGAGCTCCTACGAGCAGTACTTC
>TRBV5-6|-|-|TRBJ2-5
CASSLSGTQETQYF
TGTGCCAGCAGCTTGTCAGGGACCCAAGAGACCCAGTACTTC
>TRBV5-1|TRBD1|-|TRBJ2-5
CASSLAETGGETQYF
TGCGCCAGCAGCTTGGCGGAGACAGGGGGAGAGACCCAGTACTTC
>TRBV2|TRBD1|-|TRBJ2-7
CASRDRGWDEQYF
TGTGCCAGCAGGGACAGGGGGTGGGACGAGCAGTACTTC
>TRBV4-2|-|few|TRBJ1-5
CASSQAHGVNQPQHF
TGTGCCAGCAGCCAAGCTCACGGGGTAAATCAGCCCCAGCATTTT
>TRBV9|TRBD1|-|TRBJ1-4
CASSVSQGVEKLFF
TGTGCCAGCAGCGTAAGTCAGGGGGTTGAAAAACTGTTTTTT
>TRBV2|-|-|TRBJ2-1
CASSATSSGEQFF
TGTGCCAGCAGTGCGACTAGTTCCGGTGAGCAGTTCTTC
>TRBV9|TRBD2|-|TRBJ2-2
CASSGRQALAGGLVGELFF
TGTGCCAGCAGCGGCCGACAGGCCCTAGCGGGAGGGCTAGTCGGGGAGCTGTTTTTT
>TRBV16|-|-|TRBJ2-3
CASSQGIRTQYF
TGTGCCAGCAGCCAAGGTATCAGAACGCAGTATTTT
>TRBV2|-|-|TRBJ2-4
CASSDGWGNIQYF
TGTGCCAGCAGTGACGGGTGGGGCAACATTCAGTACTTC
>TRBV6-5|-|once|TRBJ2-2
CASSTTSTTGELFF
TGTGCCAGCAGTACTACCTCGACCACCGGGGAGCTGTTTTTT
>TRBV7-3|-|-|TRBJ2-1
CASSLSGAGEQFF
TGTGCCAGCAGCTTAAGTGGTGCCGGGGAGCAGTTCTTC
>TRBV6-5|-|few|TRBJ1-1
CASSQIRISEAFF
TGTGCCAGCAGTCAGATTAGAATAAGTGAAGCTTTCTTT
>TRBV18|-|-|TRBJ1-1
CASGGPGNTEAFF
TGTGCCAGCGGGGGACCGGGGAACACTGAAGCTTTCTTT
>TRBV4-1|TRBD2|-|TRBJ2-1
CASTLGLAGGRGEQFF
TGCGCCAGCACTCTAGGACTAGCGGGGGGGCGAGGTGAGCAGTTCTTC
>TRBV7-2|-|-|TRBJ1-1
CASSHPGRNTEAFF
TGTGCCAGCAGCCACCCCGGGAGAAACACTGAAGCTTTCTTT
>TRBV18|-|-|TRBJ2-5
CASSPFSEYQETQYF
TGTGCCAGCTCTCCATTTAGCGAGTACCAAGAGACCCAGTACTTC
>TRBV7-2|TRBD1|-|TRBJ1-1
CASSPDRVNTEAFF
TGTGCCAGCAGCCCGGACAGGGTGAACACTGAAGCTTTCTTT
>TRBV9|TRBD1|-|TRBJ1-4
CASSVGLGTGNNEKLFF
TGTGCCAGCAGCGTAGGCTTGGGGACAGGGAATAATGAAAAACTGTTTTTT
>TRBV28|TRBD1|few|TRBJ1-2
CASGGQETNYGYTF
TGTGCCAGCGGCGGACAGGAGACTAACTATGGCTACACCTTC
>TRBV11-2|-|-|TRBJ2-4
CASSEQGGNIQYF
TGTGCCAGCAGCGAACAGGGAGGAAACATTCAGTACTTC
>TRBV7-8|-|-|TRBJ2-6
CASSPPGLDFSGANVLTF
TGTGCCAGCAGCCCCCCGGGACTGGATTTCTCTGGGGCCAACGTCCTGACTTTC
>TRBV28|TRBD2|-|TRBJ2-1
CAASSGGPYNEQFF
TGTGCCGCCAGCAGCGGGGGCCCGTACAATGAGCAGTTCTTC
>TRBV28|-|-|TRBJ2-6
CASSPPPGSGANVLTF
TGTGCCAGCAGTCCCCCCCCGGGCTCTGGGGCCAACGTCCTGACTTTC
>TRBV7-2|TRBD2|-|TRBJ2-3
CASTPRGGSTDTQYF
TGTGCCAGCACCCCCCGGGGGGGCAGCACAGATACGCAGTATTTT
>TRBV27|-|-|TRBJ2-3
CASSPKSTDTQYF
TGTGCCAGCAGTCCAAAATCCACAGATACGCAGTATTTT
>TRBV30|TRBD1|-|TRBJ1-2
CAQIPGGAYGYTF
TGTGCCCAAATCCCAGGGGGCGCCTATGGCTACACCTTC
>TRBV13|TRBD1|-|TRBJ2-1
CASSGRTGYNEQFF
TGTGCCAGCAGCGGAAGGACAGGGTACAATGAGCAGTTCTTC
>TRBV28|-|-|TRBJ2-7
CASNTVVTSPYEQYF
TGTGCCAGCAATACGGTCGTTACTTCTCCCTACGAGCAGTACTTC
>TRBV5-1|TRBD1|-|TRBJ2-5
CASSLYGTGETQYF
TGCGCCAGCAGCTTGTACGGGACAGGAGAGACCCAGTACTTC
>TRBV6-5|-|-|TRBJ2-5
CASSYMETQYF
TGTGCCAGCAGTTACATGGAGACCCAGTACTTC
>TRBV9|-|-|TRBJ1-1
CASSRENPGNTEAFF
TGTGCCAGCAGCCGGGAAAACCCTGGGAACACTGAAGCTTTCTTT
>TRBV5-1|-|-|TRBJ2-7
CASTSPRGTSEQYF
TGCGCCAGCACCTCGCCTCGCGGGACCAGCGAGCAGTACTTC
>TRBV18|-|-|TRBJ1-5
CASSPGHSNQPQHF
TGTGCCAGCTCACCAGGACATAGCAATCAGCCCCAGCATTTT
>TRBV18|-|-|TRBJ2-7
CASSPAGTSSYEQYF
TGTGCCAGCTCACCTGCGGGGACGAGCTCCTACGAGCAGTACTTC
>TRBV5-1|-|-|TRBJ1-4
CASSSLGQRDEKLFF
TGCGCCAGCAGCTCCCTGGGGCAGAGGGACGAAAAACTGTTTTTT
>TRBV2|-|-|TRBJ1-2
CASSEDGDGYTF
TGTGCCAGCAGTGAAGACGGCGATGGCTACACCTTC
>TRBV7-3|-|-|TRBJ1-1
CASSRQINTEAFF
TGTGCCAGCAGCCGACAAATTAACACTGAAGCTTTCTTT